Presented here are 27 T cell receptor beta chains from one specimen sequenced in a study of T cells in localized non-small cell lung cancer. Sequencing was performed with immunoSEQ multiplex PCR; in TCRdb, only in-frame clones are kept and a portion is missing. Of 65,000 to 90,000 clones in the sample, less than 85% are singletons; the top ten hold roughly 21%. Source: PBMCs, taken before any cancer treatment. These receptors were collected from a man aged 35 to 69 with stage II squamous cell lung carcinoma.

This chain connects TRBV29-1 to TRBJ2-1, with TRBD1 as a possible D gene (5 bases). Trimming took 4 bases from V and 5 from J, leaving 12 bases between them. CDR1 is SQVTM, CDR2 ANQGSEA, per germline. The CDR3 sequence is 13 residues long. The DNA of the CDR3 is TGCAGCGTTGGGGGCCGAATCGACAATGAGCAGTTCTTC. Translating gives CSVGGRIDNEQFF.

V usage is TRBV4-2 and J usage is TRBJ2-3, with a possible D match to TRBD2 (5 bases). V dropped 5 bases and J dropped 5 bases, with 11 bases sitting between them. This CDR3 region has 13 residues. The germline V gene has CDR1 LGHNA and CDR2 YNFKEQ. Here the CDR3 reads CASSFRRGDTQYF. As DNA, the CDR3 is TGTGCCAGCAGCTTTCGACGGGGAGATACGCAGTATTTT.

A note on this clone: The same CDR3 is also encoded by other DNA sequences in this sample. This rearrangement joins TRBV6-1 to TRBJ2-7; no reliable D call. CDR1 MNHNS and CDR2 SASEGT come from the germline V gene. V was pared by 7 bases and J by 0 bases, with 13 bases between. The CDR3 totals 14 residues. In DNA form, the CDR3 reads TGTGCCAGCACCCTGACTGGTAGCTCCTACGAGCAGTACTTC. Translating gives CASTLTGSSYEQYF.

This chain links TRBV5-4 with TRBJ2-2; possibly TRBD2 for D (5 bases). The CDR3 is 15 amino acids. V lost 4 bases and J lost 1, with 11 bases in between. Germline V CDR1 and CDR2: SGHNT, YYREEE (reference sequence). CDR3 amino acids: CASSLFGLNTGELFF. The CDR3 nucleotides are TGTGCCAGCAGCCTTTTCGGACTGAACACCGGGGAGCTGTTTTTT.

The gene calls are TRBV19 and TRBJ2-3; maybe TRBD2 (6 bases). V lost 5 bases to trimming and J lost 2 bases, with 20 bases between them. The CDR3 contains 17 residues. The germline CDR1 and CDR2 sequences are LNHDA and SQIVND (reference sequence). The CDR3 loop reads CASSPQKLAGYTDTQYF. CDR3 coding DNA: TGTGCCAGTAGTCCCCAGAAATTGGCGGGATACACAGATACGCAGTATTTT.

This sequence joins TRBV30 and TRBJ1-6; D not resolved. The germline V and J ends were trimmed by 4 bases and 7 bases, with 5 bases remaining between them. Germline CDR1 GTSNPN, CDR2 SVGIG (reference sequence). The CDR3 spans 11 residues. CDR3 loop: CAWKENSPLHF. DNA for the CDR3: TGTGCCTGGAAGGAAAATTCACCCCTCCACTTT. The variable domain in full, with the rest retrieved from reference TRBV30 and TRBJ1-6, is SQTIHQWPATLVQPVGSPLSLECTVEGTSNPNLYWYRQAAGRGLQLLFYSVGIGQISSEVPQNLSASRPQDRQFILSSKKLLLSDSGFYLCAWKENSPLHFGNGTRLTVT.

V usage is TRBV19 and J usage is TRBJ2-1; 8 bases align to TRBD2. Germline V gene data show CDR1 as LNHDA and CDR2 as SQIVND (reference sequence). CDR3 length: 16 amino acids. V lost 1 base to trimming and J lost 4 bases; unmatched junction nucleotides: 6. The CDR3 coding sequence is TGTGCCAGTAGTATAGTAAGCGGGAGATTGTACAATGAGCAGTTCTTC. Translation gives CASSIVSGRLYNEQFF. The full variable domain, with the rest looked up from reference TRBV19 and TRBJ2-1, is DGGITQSPKYLFRKEGQNVTLSCEQNLNHDAMYWYRQDPGQGLRLIYYSQIVNDFQKGDIAEGYSVSREKKESFPLTVTSAQKNPTAFYLCASSIVSGRLYNEQFFGPGTRLTVL.

Only a few counts were recorded for this clone. The V and J genes are TRBV6-5 and TRBJ2-7; D uncertain. Looked up from germline, CDR1 is MNHEY and CDR2 is SVGAGI. Trimming cost V 3 bases and J 3 bases, with 12 bases left between them. This CDR3 is 14 amino acids long. DNA of the CDR3: TGTGCCAGCAGTTATAGAACCATAAGCTACGAGCAGTACTTC. As protein: CASSYRTISYEQYF.

The sample holds one count of this clone. V usage is TRBV27 and J usage is TRBJ1-2; a weak D match, TRBD1 (5 bases). Germline-derived CDR1 and CDR2 are MNHEY and SMNVEV (reference sequence). The CDR3 has 14 amino acids. Trimming removed 7 bases from V and 3 bases from J, with 15 bases in between. In DNA form, the CDR3 reads TGTGCCAGCACCAGGAAGGGAGGGGACTATGGCTACACCTTC. Its protein product is CASTRKGGDYGYTF.

In DNA form, the CDR3 reads TGCGCCAGCAGTCAATCGTTAGCCAGCTCAAGCTCTGGAAACACCATATATTTT. Translated, it gives CASSQSLASSSSGNTIYF. The genes are TRBV23-1 and TRBJ1-3; D gene unclear. TRBV23-1 is an ORF; its function is uncertain. Trimming stripped 0 bases from V and 0 bases from J, with 15 bases between. This CDR3 comprises 18 residues.

The V and J genes are TRBV9 and TRBJ1-2; a possible D gene is TRBD1 (5 bases). Germline V gives CDR1 SGDLS, CDR2 YYNGEE. CDR3 length: 16 amino acids. V was trimmed by 3 bases and J by 1 base, leaving 16 bases between them. As DNA, the CDR3 is TGTGCCAGCAGCGCTCCAGAAACAGGCCTTAACTATGGCTACACCTTC. It codes for CASSAPETGLNYGYTF.

V usage is TRBV4-1 and J usage is TRBJ1-5; 7 bases fit TRBD1. The CDR3 has 14 amino acids. Germline assignment: CDR1 MGHRA and CDR2 YSYEKL. V was clipped by 3 bases and J by 4 bases; unmatched bases: 3. For the CDR3, the DNA is TGCGCCAGCAGCCAGGGACAGCCTAATCAGCCCCAGCATTTT. This translates into CASSQGQPNQPQHF.

This clone was found a few times. V is TRBV5-1 and J is TRBJ1-1, with a tentative D call TRBD1 (5 bases). This CDR3 has 15 amino acids. The germline V gene encodes CDR1 SGHRS and CDR2 YFSETQ. The V end lost 3 bases, the J end lost 4 bases, and 16 bases lay between the germline ends. DNA of the CDR3: TGCGCCAGCAGCTGGGGACGGTCGGGGGGCACTGAAGCTTTCTTT. Protein sequence: CASSWGRSGGTEAFF.

The gene calls are TRBV9 and TRBJ1-2, with 8 bases that match TRBD1. From germline, CDR1 is SGDLS and CDR2 YYNGEE. V trimming: 3 bases; J trimming: 4 bases; junction bases outside the gene matches: 5. CDR3 size: 14 residues. The CDR3 region is CASSAGQAFYGYTF. CDR3 coding DNA: TGTGCCAGCAGCGCGGGACAGGCCTTCTATGGCTACACCTTC.

The V gene is TRBV7-2, the J gene TRBJ1-5; no definite D call. The ends were cut back, 1 base at V and 10 bases at J, with 17 bases in the middle. The CDR3 sequence is 15 residues long. Per the germline V gene, CDR1 is SGHTA and CDR2 is FQGNSA. The CDR3 is CASSLDSPGLGPQHF. CDR3 DNA sequence: TGTGCCAGCAGCTTAGATTCTCCCGGGCTGGGCCCCCAGCATTTT.

The chain has TRBV18 and TRBJ2-7; possible D gene TRBD1, 6 bases. This CDR3 has 13 amino acids. V was shortened by 3 bases and J by 3 bases, with 9 bases between the two germline ends. Germline V CDR1 and CDR2: KGHSH, LQKENI. The DNA for the CDR3 is TGTGCCAGCTCACCGCTGACAGGCTACGAGCAGTACTTC. Translating it yields CASSPLTGYEQYF.

The V call is TRBV7-2, the J call TRBJ2-7; 8 bases match TRBD1. From germline, CDR1 is SGHTA and CDR2 FQGNSA. The CDR3 totals 15 residues. Germline trimming cut 3 bases from V and 4 bases from J; bases unmatched to any gene: 8. This CDR3 is CASSFSGTGGYEQYF. The CDR3 DNA is TGTGCCAGCAGCTTCTCCGGGACAGGAGGATACGAGCAGTACTTC.

The V gene is TRBV6-5, the J gene TRBJ2-7; D may be TRBD2 (5 bases). CDR1 MNHEY and CDR2 SVGAGI come from the germline V gene. This CDR3 comprises 13 residues. Trimming took 2 bases from V and 0 from J, leaving 5 bases between them. CDR3 in DNA: TGTGCCAGCAGTTACCGGGACTCCTACGAGCAGTACTTC. It encodes CASSYRDSYEQYF.

J is TRBJ1-2 and V is TRBV4-1; TRBD1 might be the D (6 bases). Trimming shortened V by 0 bases and J by 4 bases, and 18 bases separated the two germline ends. There are 17 residues in the CDR3. Looked up from germline, CDR1 is MGHRA and CDR2 is YSYEKL. CDR3 amino acids: CASSQEDLGAAAYGYTF. CDR3 nucleotide sequence: TGCGCCAGCAGCCAAGAGGATTTGGGGGCCGCGGCCTATGGCTACACCTTC.

This rearrangement joins TRBV2 to TRBJ2-5; no clear D gene. The CDR3 spans 12 residues. The germline CDR1 and CDR2 sequences are SNHLY and FYNNEI. The V gene lost 6 bases and the J gene lost 2 bases, with 7 bases spanning the gap. DNA of the CDR3: TGTGCCAGCAGCGCGCCTCAAGAGACCCAGTACTTC. It yields the protein CASSAPQETQYF.

The chain is built from TRBV5-6 and TRBJ1-2; maybe TRBD1 (5 bases). V gave up 5 bases and J gave up 12 bases, with 23 bases separating them. CDR1 and CDR2 from the germline V gene are SGHDT and YYEEEE. CDR3 length equals 14 residues. CDR3 sequence reads: CASSYLGTGYADTF. CDR3 nucleotide sequence: TGTGCCAGCAGTTACTTGGGGACGGGCTATGCGGACACCTTC.

For the CDR3, the DNA is TGTGCCAGTAGTATCGTAGGGGGTCCCACCGGGGAGCTGTTTTTT. Translation: CASSIVGGPTGELFF. The J gene is TRBJ2-2, the V gene TRBV19; maybe TRBD1 (6 bases). Germline V CDR1 and CDR2: LNHDA, SQIVND (reference sequence). The CDR3 has 15 amino acids. The germline V and J ends were trimmed by 3 bases and 4 bases, with 12 bases remaining between them. Full variable domain (rest looked up from reference TRBV19 and TRBJ2-2): DGGITQSPKYLFRKEGQNVTLSCEQNLNHDAMYWYRQDPGQGLRLIYYSQIVNDFQKGDIAEGYSVSREKKESFPLTVTSAQKNPTAFYLCASSIVGGPTGELFFGEGSRLTVL.

The chain employs TRBV28 and TRBJ2-1; maybe TRBD1 (5 bases). The CDR3 is 14 residues long. Trimming took 1 base from V and 6 from J, leaving 10 bases between them. Germline values: CDR1 MDHEN, CDR2 SYDVKM. The CDR3 loop is CASSLYSRGNEQFF. Written as DNA, the CDR3 is TGTGCCAGCAGTTTATACTCTAGGGGCAATGAGCAGTTCTTC.

This clone appeared a single time. The chain is built from TRBV4-1 and TRBJ2-7; D perhaps matches TRBD2 (5 bases). The CDR3 has 13 amino acids. Trimming cost V 2 bases and J 3 bases, with 8 bases left between them. Germline V gene lookup returns CDR1 MGHRA and CDR2 YSYEKL. Here the CDR3 reads CASSQSGYYEQYF. The CDR3 DNA follows: TGCGCCAGCAGCCAATCGGGGTACTACGAGCAGTACTTC.

The V gene is TRBV30, the J gene TRBJ2-1, with 8 nucleotides matching TRBD2. V gave up 3 bases and J gave up 6 bases; unmatched junction bases: 7. This CDR3 is built from 14 residues. The germline V gene encodes CDR1 GTSNPN and CDR2 SVGIG (reference sequence). The CDR3 reads CAWSLIGLANEQFF. CDR3 nucleotide sequence: TGTGCCTGGAGCCTGATAGGACTAGCCAATGAGCAGTTCTTC. The whole variable domain, filled in from reference TRBV30 and TRBJ2-1, reads SQTIHQWPATLVQPVGSPLSLECTVEGTSNPNLYWYRQAAGRGLQLLFYSVGIGQISSEVPQNLSASRPQDRQFILSSKKLLLSDSGFYLCAWSLIGLANEQFFGPGTRLTVL.

This clone has more than one count but fewer than ten. This sequence joins TRBV10-3 and TRBJ1-5; perhaps TRBD1 as D (5 bases). The germline CDR1 and CDR2 sequences are ENHRY and SYGVKD. This CDR3 comprises 13 residues. V was shortened by 6 bases and J by 7 bases, with 13 bases between the two germline ends. The CDR3 DNA sequence: TGTGCCATCAGCCCCGGGGGTCAGCAGCCCCAGCATTTT. Protein: CAISPGGQQPQHF.

This sequence joins TRBV30 and TRBJ2-7; the D gene is possibly TRBD1 (5 bases). CDR3 length: 15 residues. V gave up 5 bases and J gave up 2 bases, with 19 bases separating them. Germline assignment: CDR1 GTSNPN and CDR2 SVGIG (reference sequence). The CDR3 DNA follows: TGTGCCTGGGGATTAAGGGGCGCAGGAACCTACGAGCAGTACTTC. Its protein is CAWGLRGAGTYEQYF.